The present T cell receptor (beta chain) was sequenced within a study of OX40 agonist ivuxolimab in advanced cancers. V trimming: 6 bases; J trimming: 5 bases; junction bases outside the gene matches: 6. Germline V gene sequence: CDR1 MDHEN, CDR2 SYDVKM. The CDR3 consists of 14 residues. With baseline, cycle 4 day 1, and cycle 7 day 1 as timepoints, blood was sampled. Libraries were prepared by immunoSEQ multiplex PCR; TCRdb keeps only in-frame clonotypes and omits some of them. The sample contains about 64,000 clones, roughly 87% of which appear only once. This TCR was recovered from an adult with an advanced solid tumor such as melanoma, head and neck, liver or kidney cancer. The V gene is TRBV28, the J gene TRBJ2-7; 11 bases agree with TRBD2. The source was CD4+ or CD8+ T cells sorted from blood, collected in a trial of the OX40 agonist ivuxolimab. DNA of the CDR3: TGTGCCAGCAGCACTAGCGGGAGCTCGGACGAGCAGTACTTC. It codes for CASSTSGSSDEQYF.